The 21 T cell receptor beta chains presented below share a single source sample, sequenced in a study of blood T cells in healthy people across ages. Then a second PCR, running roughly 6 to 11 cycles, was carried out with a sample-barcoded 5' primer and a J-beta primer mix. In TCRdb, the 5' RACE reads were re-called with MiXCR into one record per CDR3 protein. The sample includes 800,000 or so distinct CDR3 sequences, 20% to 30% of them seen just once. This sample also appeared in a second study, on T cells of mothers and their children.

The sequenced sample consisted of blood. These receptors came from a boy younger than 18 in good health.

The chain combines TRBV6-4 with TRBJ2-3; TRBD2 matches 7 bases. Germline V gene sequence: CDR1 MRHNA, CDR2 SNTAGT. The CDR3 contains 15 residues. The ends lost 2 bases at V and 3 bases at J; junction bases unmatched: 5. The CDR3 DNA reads TGTGCCAGCAGTGACCTCGGACTAGAAACAGATACGCAGTATTTT. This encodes CASSDLGLETDTQYF.

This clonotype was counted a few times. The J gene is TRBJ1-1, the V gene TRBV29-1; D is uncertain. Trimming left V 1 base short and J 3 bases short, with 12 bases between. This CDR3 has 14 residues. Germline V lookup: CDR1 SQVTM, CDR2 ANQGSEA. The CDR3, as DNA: TGCAGCGTTGAAGCGTCGAGGGCGTACACTGAAGCTTTCTTT. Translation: CSVEASRAYTEAFF.

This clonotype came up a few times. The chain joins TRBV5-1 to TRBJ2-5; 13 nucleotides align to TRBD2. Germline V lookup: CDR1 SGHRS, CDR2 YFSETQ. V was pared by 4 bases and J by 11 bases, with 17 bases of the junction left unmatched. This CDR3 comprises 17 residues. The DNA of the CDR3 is TGCGCCAGCAGCCGGGGACTAGCGGGGAGCGCCCCTATGGAGCAGTACTTC. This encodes CASSRGLAGSAPMEQYF.

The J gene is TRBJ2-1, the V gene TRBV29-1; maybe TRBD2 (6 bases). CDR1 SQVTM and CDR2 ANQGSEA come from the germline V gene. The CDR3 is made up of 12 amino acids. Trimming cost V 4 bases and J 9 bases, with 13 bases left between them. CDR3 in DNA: TGCAGCGTTGCCAAAACGGAGGGTGAGCAGTTCTTC. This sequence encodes CSVAKTEGEQFF.

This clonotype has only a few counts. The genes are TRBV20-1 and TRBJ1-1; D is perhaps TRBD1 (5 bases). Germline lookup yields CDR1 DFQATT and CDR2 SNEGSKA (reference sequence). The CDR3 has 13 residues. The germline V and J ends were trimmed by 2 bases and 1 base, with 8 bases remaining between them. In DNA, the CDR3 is TGCAGTGCTAGATCAGACAGGAACACTGAAGCTTTCTTT. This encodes CSARSDRNTEAFF.

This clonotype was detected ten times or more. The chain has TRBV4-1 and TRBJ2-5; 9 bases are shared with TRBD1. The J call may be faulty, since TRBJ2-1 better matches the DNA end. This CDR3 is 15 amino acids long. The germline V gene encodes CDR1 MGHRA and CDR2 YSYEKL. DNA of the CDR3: TGCGCCAGCAGCCACGGACAGGGGCTGTACAATGAGCAGTTCTTC. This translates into CASSHGQGLYNEQFF.

The CDR3 sequence: CASSRLGGPSYNEQFF. DNA of the CDR3: TGTGCCAGCAGCCGCCTGGGGGGACCCTCCTACAATGAGCAGTTCTTC. The V gene is TRBV14, the J gene TRBJ2-1; a possible D gene is TRBD2 (6 bases). Germline V gene lookup returns CDR1 SGHDN and CDR2 FVKESK. CDR3 length equals 16 residues. Trimming left V 4 bases short and J 0 bases short, with 13 bases between. Looking up the rest from reference TRBV14 and TRBJ2-1 gives the full variable domain: EAGVTQFPSHSVIEKGQTVTLRCDPISGHDNLYWYRRVMGKEIKFLLHFVKESKQDESGMPNNRFLAERTGGTYSTLKVQPAELEDSGVYFCASSRLGGPSYNEQFFGPGTRLTVL.

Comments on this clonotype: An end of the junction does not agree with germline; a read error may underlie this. CDR3 DNA: TGTGCCAGCAGTCCAGACAGCGTTCGAGAGATCCAGTACTTC. Its translation is CASSPDSVREIQYF. The chain joins TRBV12-3 or TRBV12-4 to TRBJ2-1; D is perhaps TRBD1 (5 bases). The J call may be incorrect, as the DNA end agrees better with TRBJ2-5. The CDR3 is made up of 14 amino acids.

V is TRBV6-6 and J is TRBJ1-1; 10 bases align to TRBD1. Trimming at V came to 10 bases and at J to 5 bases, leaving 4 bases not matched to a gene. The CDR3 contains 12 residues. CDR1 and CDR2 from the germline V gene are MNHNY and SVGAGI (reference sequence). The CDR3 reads CATGTGETEAFF. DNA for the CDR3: TGTGCCACCGGGACAGGGGAGACTGAAGCTTTCTTT.

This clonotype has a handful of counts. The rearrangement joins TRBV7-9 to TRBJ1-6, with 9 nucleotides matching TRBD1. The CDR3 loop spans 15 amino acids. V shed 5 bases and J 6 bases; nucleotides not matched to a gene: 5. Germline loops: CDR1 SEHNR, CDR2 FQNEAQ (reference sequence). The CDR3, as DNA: TGTGCCAGCAGCCCCGGGACAGGGACTAATTCACCCCTCCACTTT. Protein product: CASSPGTGTNSPLHF.

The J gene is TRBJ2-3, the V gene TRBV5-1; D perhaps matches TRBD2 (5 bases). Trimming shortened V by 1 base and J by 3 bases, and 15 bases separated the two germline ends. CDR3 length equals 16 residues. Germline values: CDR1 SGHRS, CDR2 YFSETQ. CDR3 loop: CASSLNFGVRTDTQYF. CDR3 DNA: TGCGCCAGCAGCTTGAATTTCGGGGTTAGGACAGATACGCAGTATTTT.

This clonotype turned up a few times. CDR3 nucleotide sequence: TGTGCCAGCTCAACGCGGACAGGTTTTGTGAATGAGCAGTTCTTC. Protein sequence: CASSTRTGFVNEQFF. V and J are TRBV18 and TRBJ2-1; TRBD1 matches 7 bases. Germline CDR1 KGHSH, CDR2 LQKENI. The CDR3 has 15 amino acids. After removal of 5 bases from V and 7 bases from J, the junction contained 11 bases not matched to a gene.

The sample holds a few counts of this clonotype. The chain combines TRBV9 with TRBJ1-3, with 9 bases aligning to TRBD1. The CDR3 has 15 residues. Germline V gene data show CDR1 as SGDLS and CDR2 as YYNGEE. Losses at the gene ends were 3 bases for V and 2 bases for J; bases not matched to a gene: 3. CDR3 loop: CASSEGQGPGNTIYF. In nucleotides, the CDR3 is TGTGCCAGCAGCGAGGGACAGGGCCCTGGAAACACCATATATTTT.

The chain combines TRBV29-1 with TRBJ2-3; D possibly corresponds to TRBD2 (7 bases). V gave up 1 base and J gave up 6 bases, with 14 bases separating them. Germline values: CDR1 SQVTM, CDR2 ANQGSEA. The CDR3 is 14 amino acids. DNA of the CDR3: TGCAGCGTTGAAGTGGTCCGGGGGGCCGATACGCAGTATTTT. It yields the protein CSVEVVRGADTQYF.

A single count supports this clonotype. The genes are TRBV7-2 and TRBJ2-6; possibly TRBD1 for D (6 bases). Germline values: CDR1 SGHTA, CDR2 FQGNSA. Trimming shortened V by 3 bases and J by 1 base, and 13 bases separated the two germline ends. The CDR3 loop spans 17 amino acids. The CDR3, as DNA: TGTGCCAGCAGCTTTGGGGGCCTCCCTTCTGGGGCCAACGTCCTGACTTTC. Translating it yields CASSFGGLPSGANVLTF.

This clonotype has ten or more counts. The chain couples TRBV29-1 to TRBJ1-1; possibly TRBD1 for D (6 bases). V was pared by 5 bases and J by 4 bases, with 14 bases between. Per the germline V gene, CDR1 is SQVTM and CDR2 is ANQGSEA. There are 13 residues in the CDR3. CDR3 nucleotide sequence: TGCAGCGTTAAAGGGGGAGTCATCACTGAAGCTTTCTTT. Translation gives CSVKGGVITEAFF.

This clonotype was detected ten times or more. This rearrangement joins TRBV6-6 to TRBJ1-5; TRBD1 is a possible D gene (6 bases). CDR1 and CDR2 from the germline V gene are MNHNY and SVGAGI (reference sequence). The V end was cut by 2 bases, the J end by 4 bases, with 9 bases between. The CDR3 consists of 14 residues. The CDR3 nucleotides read TGTGCCAGCAGTTACAGGGGGGGGAATCAGCCCCAGCATTTT. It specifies CASSYRGGNQPQHF.

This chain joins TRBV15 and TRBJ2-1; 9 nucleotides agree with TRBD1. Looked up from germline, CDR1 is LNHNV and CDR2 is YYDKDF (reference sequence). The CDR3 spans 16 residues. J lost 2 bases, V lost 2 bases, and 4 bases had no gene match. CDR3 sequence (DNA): TGTGCCACCAGCAGAAACAGGGGGCCCGCCTACAATGAGCAGTTCTTC. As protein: CATSRNRGPAYNEQFF.

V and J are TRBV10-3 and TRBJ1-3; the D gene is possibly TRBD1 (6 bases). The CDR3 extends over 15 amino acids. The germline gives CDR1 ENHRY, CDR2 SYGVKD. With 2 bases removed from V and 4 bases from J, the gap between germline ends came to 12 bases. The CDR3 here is CAISEGDMKGNTIYF. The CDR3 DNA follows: TGTGCCATCAGTGAGGGGGACATGAAAGGAAACACCATATATTTT.

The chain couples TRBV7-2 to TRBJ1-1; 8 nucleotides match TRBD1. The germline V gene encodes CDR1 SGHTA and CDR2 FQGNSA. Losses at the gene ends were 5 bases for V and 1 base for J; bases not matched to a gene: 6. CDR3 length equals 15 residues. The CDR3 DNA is TGTGCCAGCAGCGTATACGGGACAGGGAACACTGAAGCTTTCTTT. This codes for CASSVYGTGNTEAFF. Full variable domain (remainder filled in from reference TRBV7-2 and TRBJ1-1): GAGVSQSPSNKVTEKGKDVELRCDPISGHTALYWYRQSLGQGLEFLIYFQGNSAPDKSGLPSDRFSAERTGGSVSTLTIQRTQQEDSAVYLCASSVYGTGNTEAFFGQGTRLTVV.

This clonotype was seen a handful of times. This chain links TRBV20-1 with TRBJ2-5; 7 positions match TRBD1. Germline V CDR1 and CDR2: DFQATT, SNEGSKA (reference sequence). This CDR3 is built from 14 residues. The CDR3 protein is CSSMTGQIQETQYF. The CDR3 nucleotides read TGCAGCTCCATGACAGGGCAGATCCAAGAGACCCAGTACTTC.